This T cell receptor beta chain was captured in a study of blood T cell repertoires in COVID-19 (dated by TCRdb to 2019 to 2021). With regard to the full study: Collaborator samples came from the United States, Italy and Spain and covered acute and convalescent phases of COVID-19. The prospective study material was composed of cDNA or gDNA derived from T cells, B-cell-depleted T cells, or PBMCs. The dataset comprised deeply sampled blood TCRbeta repertoires from subjects exposed to, actively infected with, or recovered from COVID-19. The repertoires were released in a freely available public database intended as a resource for research on the immune response to SARS-CoV-2. Samples came from the ongoing ImmuneRACE study (first 160 participants) plus 1,254 subjects from 6 global collaborators. Nearly every sample came with metadata listing a de-identified subject ID, COVID-19 status, age in years and sex. Where available, HLA class I and class II types were taken from metadata supplied by the sample provider and were not determined by assay-based typing. Summary of the overall study and its limitations: The amount of clinical and demographic metadata varied by source and participant and was provided uncurated.

TCRbeta CDR3 regions were amplified from genomic DNA by means of the immunoSEQ Assay, a bias-controlled multiplex PCR. The authors processed their data as follows. The number of nucleated cells in each sample was estimated by amplification of reference gene primers within the assay. To quantify the absolute abundance of each unique TCRbeta CDR3 rearrangement, sequence reads were collapsed and filtered. For each sample, productive Simpson clonality was calculated by taking the square root of Simpson's diversity index across productive rearrangements. The table was pulled from immuneACCESS by TCRdb, which kept in-frame rearrangements only. Such tables lose some clones; where checked, under half of the loss comes from unresolved V genes, and the rest has no known cause. Clone size and the V and J calls come from that table; the DNA yielded D and trimming. For this sample there are roughly 230,000 clones; around 87% appear just once. 2.1% of the sample belongs to the ten largest clones.

The CDR3 runs 14 amino acids, cysteine and phenylalanine included. The read is trimmed to its CDR3 DNA, 42 bases read in frame from base 1. The V end loses 5 bases and the J end loses 1 base, and a stretch of 11 bases separates them. From the germline V gene, CDR1 is SGHVS and CDR2 is FQNEAQ. In Seattle, one collaborating source enrolled patients while the infection was active and tracked those patients longitudinally over the course of disease. Collaborating institutions collected whole blood in K2EDTA tubes following their own protocols. For TCRbeta analysis, collaborators shipped samples as frozen whole blood, isolated PBMCs, or DNA extracted from either of those sample types. Points on this clone: Its antigen is not yet known. No qualities accompany the bases; no much larger clone lies one base away.

This clonotype originated in a woman in her sixties or seventies with COVID-19, enrolled during active disease. Source material: peripheral blood. The chain couples TRBV7-8 to TRBJ1-1; TRBD1 is perhaps the D gene, given 5 matching bases. The CDR3 protein is CASSRSQGNTEAFF. The DNA is as follows: TGTGCCAGCAGCCGCTCCCAGGGGAACACTGAAGCTTTCTTT.